Listed below are T cell receptor beta chains from one sample, sequenced in a study of shared clonotypes between healthy human individuals. Sequenced by immunoSEQ multiplex PCR; TCRdb stores in-frame clones only, minus some. The data show around 2.1 million clones, approximately 94% seen once. The specimen was naive CD4+ T cells sorted from blood. Every receptor here comes from a man between 18 and 35 years old in good health. CDR3s leave out the opening cysteine and the closing phenylalanine or tryptophan. A clone size is listed for some rows: how often the clone was seen (once, few, many), or a class if it is expanded.

15 once TRBV15 ATSTGLTGRANEKLF
10 NA TRBV29-1 SVDRANTEAF
11 NA TRBV5-1 ASLTPNTGELF
14 NA TRBV4-3 ASSQDPATNWNEQF
12 NA TRBV9 ASSVNRELYGYT
10 NA TRBV7-9 ASSLMGNEQF
11 NA TRBV30 AWSREGDTEAF
10 NA TRBV30 AWSLKDRQAF
15 NA TRBV30 AWSTAPGTSGGVGQF
11 NA TRBV7-2 ASGTFSGNTIY
14 once TRBV5-1 ASSLEGQGASSPLH
13 NA TRBV10-3 AISESLTSTDTQY
13 NA TRBV18 ASSPLGRPNTEAF
14 NA TRBV30 AWRSGIGATNEKLF
14 NA TRBV5-1 ASSSFFYGVTDTQY
13 NA TRBV7-2 ASHHGGRPTDTQY
14 NA TRBV9 ASSDGPGTSGNTIY
12 NA TRBV6-5 ASRRGGGTTEAF
15 NA TRBV6-1 ASSEAAGGASNYGYT
15 NA TRBV27 ASSFVGLAGGTYEQY
13 NA TRBV30 AWSGTLWGGTEAF
11 NA TRBV7-2 ASRLQGVGELF
14 NA TRBV10-2 ASSDIDRANYNEQF
14 NA TRBV4-3 ASSQELEMGTDTQY
10 NA TRBV29-1 SVDRQYTEAF
14 NA TRBV27 ASSHAGGASLDTQY
12 once TRBV6-6 ASSLTGNNQPQH
12 NA TRBV6-5 ASRRGLALYGYT
13 NA TRBV11-2 ASSLAASGANVLT
11 once TRBV6-6 ASSYGQNNEQF
13 NA TRBV6-6 ASSYSRSATGELF
14 NA TRBV28 ASTPTPRATNEKLF
12 NA TRBV11-3 ASSSGTSRETQY